The 4 T cell receptor beta chains below come from one sample, sequenced in a study of shared clonotypes between healthy human individuals. Clones were sequenced by immunoSEQ multiplex PCR, and TCRdb holds only the in-frame ones, with some missing. The data hold around 1 million clones, with 76% observed a single time. The material sequenced was memory CD4+ T cells sorted from blood. Subset noted: CD45RA-negative fraction. The receptors come from a man aged 18 to 30 in good health.

V usage is TRBV19 and J usage is TRBJ1-2; D gene uncertain. The CDR3 runs 13 residues. The germline V gene encodes CDR1 LNHDA and CDR2 SQIVND (reference sequence). V was pared by 3 bases and J by 7 bases, with 12 bases between. The CDR3 coding sequence is TGTGCCAGTAGTATTAATAAGGAGACTGGCTACACCTTC. Translating gives CASSINKETGYTF.

The table lists this clone with a few counts. The chain combines TRBV2 with TRBJ1-2; no definite D call. This CDR3 is built from 13 residues. Deletions cut 7 bases from V and 0 bases from J, with 9 bases between. Germline assignment: CDR1 SNHLY and CDR2 FYNNEI. CDR3 DNA sequence: TGTGCCAGCATGTCGCAGACTAACTATGGCTACACCTTC. Translated: CASMSQTNYGYTF.

The CDR3 nucleotides are TGTGCCAGCAGCCAAGAGAGGGATTTCAGTTATGGCTACACCTTC. Amino acids: CASSQERDFSYGYTF. V gene TRBV4-2 combines with J gene TRBJ1-2; D gene unclear. Trimming removed 0 bases at V and 5 bases at J, with 13 bases between. The CDR3 is 15 residues long. CDR1 and CDR2 (germline): LGHNA, YNFKEQ.

As for this clone: Other DNA sequences from this sample encode an identical CDR3 as well. The CDR3 region has the DNA TGTGCCTGGGGCCGGGACAGGCCCCGGGGCTACACCTTC. This gives the protein CAWGRDRPRGYTF. The J gene is TRBJ1-2, the V gene TRBV30; 8 positions agree with TRBD1. The trim removed 5 bases at V and 8 bases at J, leaving 10 bases unmatched. Germline assignment: CDR1 GTSNPN and CDR2 SVGIG (reference sequence). CDR3 length equals 13 residues.